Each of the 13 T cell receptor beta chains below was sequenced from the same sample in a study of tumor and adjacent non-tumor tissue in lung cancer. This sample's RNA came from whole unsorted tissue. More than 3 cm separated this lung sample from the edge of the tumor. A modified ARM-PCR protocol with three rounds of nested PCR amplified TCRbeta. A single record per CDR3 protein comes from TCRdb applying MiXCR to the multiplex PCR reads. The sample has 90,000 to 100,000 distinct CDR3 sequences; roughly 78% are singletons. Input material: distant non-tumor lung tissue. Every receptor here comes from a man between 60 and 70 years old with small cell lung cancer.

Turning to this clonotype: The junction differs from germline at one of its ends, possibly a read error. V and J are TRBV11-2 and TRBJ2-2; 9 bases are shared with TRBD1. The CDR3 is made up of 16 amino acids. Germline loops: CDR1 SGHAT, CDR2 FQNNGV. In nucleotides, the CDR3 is TGTGCCAGCAGCGACTCGGGACAGGGAGACAACGGGGGGCTGTTTTTT. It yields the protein CASSDSGQGDNGGLFF.

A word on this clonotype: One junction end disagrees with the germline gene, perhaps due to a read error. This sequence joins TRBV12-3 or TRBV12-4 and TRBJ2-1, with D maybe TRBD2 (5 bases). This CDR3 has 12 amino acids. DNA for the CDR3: TGTACCAGCAGTCGAGAGGGCGGTGAGCAGTTCTTC. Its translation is CTSSREGGEQFF.

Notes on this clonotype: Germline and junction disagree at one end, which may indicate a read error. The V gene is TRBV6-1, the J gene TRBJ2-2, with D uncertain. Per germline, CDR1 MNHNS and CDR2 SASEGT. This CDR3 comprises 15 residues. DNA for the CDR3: TGTGTCAGCAGTGGACCGGACGGAGACCCCGGGGAGCTGTTTTTT. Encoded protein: CVSSGPDGDPGELFF.

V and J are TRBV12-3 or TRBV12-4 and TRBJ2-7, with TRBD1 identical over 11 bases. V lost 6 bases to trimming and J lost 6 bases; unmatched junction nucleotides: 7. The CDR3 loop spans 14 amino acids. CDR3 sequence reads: CASSLYGTGGEQYF. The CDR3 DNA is TGTGCCAGCAGCCTATACGGGACAGGGGGCGAGCAGTACTTC.

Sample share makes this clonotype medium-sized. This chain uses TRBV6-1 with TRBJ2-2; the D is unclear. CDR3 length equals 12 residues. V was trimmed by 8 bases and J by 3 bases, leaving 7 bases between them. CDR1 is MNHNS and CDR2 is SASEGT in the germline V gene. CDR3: CASVRYTGELFF. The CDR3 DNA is TGTGCCAGCGTGAGATACACCGGGGAGCTGTTTTTT.

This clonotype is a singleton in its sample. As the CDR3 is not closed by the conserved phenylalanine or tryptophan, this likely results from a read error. The CDR3 reads CASSLDPSGSPLHL. CDR3 bases: TGCGCCAGCAGCTTGGACCCTTCAGGGTCACCCCTCCACTTA. This rearrangement joins TRBV5-1 to TRBJ1-6, with a tentative D call TRBD1 (5 bases). The CDR3 runs 14 residues. From germline, CDR1 is SGHRS and CDR2 YFSETQ. The V end lost 0 bases, the J end lost 10 bases, and 11 bases lay between the germline ends.

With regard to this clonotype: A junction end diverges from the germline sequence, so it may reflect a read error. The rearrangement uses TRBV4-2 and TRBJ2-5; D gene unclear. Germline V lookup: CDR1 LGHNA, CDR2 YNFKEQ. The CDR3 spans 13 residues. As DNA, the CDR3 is TGTGCCAGCAGCCAAGAAATAGTAGAGACCCAATACTTC. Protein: CASSQEIVETQYF.

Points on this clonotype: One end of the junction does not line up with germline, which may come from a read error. CDR3 sequence: CTSSLSQGTQYF. The CDR3 DNA is TGTACCAGCAGCTTGTCCCAAGGTACGCAGTATTTT. The genes are TRBV5-4 and TRBJ2-3, with unresolved D. The CDR3 covers 12 residues. Per the germline V gene, CDR1 is SGHNT and CDR2 is YYREEE (reference sequence).

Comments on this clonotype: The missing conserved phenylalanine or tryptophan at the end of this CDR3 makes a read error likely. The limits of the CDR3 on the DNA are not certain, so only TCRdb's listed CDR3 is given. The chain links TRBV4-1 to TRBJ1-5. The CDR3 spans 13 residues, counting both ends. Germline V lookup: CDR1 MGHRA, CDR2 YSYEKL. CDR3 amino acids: CASSQGLSQPQHI.

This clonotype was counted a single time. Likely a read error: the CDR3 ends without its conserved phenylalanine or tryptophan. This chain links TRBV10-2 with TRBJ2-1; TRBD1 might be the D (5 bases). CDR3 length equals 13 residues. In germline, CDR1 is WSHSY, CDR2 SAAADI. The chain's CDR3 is CVSCETGQGEQFI. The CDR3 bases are TGCGTCAGCTGCGAGACTGGTCAGGGTGAGCAGTTCATC.

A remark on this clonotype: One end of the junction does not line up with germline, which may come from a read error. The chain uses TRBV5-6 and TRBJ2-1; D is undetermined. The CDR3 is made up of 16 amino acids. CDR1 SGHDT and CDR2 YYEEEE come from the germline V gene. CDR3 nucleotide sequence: TGTACCAGCAGCTTGCCCCCGAGGCGCACGAATGACGGGCAGTTCTTC. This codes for CTSSLPPRRTNDGQFF.

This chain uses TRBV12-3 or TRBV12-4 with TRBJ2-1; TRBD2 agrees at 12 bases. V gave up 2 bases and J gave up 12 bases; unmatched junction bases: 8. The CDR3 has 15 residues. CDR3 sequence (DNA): TGTGCCAGCAGTTTACGGACTAGCGGGGATCACGGGCAGTTCTTC. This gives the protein CASSLRTSGDHGQFF.

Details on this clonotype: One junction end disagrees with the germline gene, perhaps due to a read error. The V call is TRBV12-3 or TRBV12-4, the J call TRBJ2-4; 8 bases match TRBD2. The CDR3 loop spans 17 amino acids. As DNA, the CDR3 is TGTGCCGGCAGTTTATCGCTTAGCGGGATAGCCAAAAACATTCAGTACTTC. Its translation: CAGSLSLSGIAKNIQYF.